The 32 T cell receptor beta chains reported below all come from one sample, sequenced in a study of OX40 agonist ivuxolimab in advanced cancers. Measured with immunoSEQ multiplex PCR; TCRdb has only the in-frame clones, and not every one. This sample has some 58,000 clones; roughly nine tenths occur once, and the top ten carry about 0.76%. The material was CD4+ or CD8+ T cells sorted from blood, obtained in a trial of the OX40 agonist ivuxolimab. The receptors stem from an adult with an advanced solid tumor such as melanoma, head and neck, liver or kidney cancer.

The rearrangement uses TRBV6-5 and TRBJ2-7; D not certain. Germline-derived CDR1 and CDR2 are MNHEY and SVGAGI. Trimming removed 7 bases at V and 3 bases at J, with 19 bases between. CDR3 length equals 15 residues. CDR3 DNA sequence: TGTGCCAGCACCAAGAGTTTTGCACATTTCTACGAGCAGTACTTC. Protein sequence: CASTKSFAHFYEQYF.

Concerning this clone: One end of the junction varies from germline; a read error may be responsible. The rearrangement uses TRBV19 and TRBJ2-7; TRBD1 might be the D (5 bases). The CDR3 loop spans 13 amino acids. Germline CDR1 reads LNHDA; CDR2 reads SQIVND (reference sequence). CDR3 bases: TGTGCCAGTAGTATCAGGGTTTCCTCCGAGCAGTACTTC. Translated: CASSIRVSSEQYF. The whole variable domain, remainder taken from reference TRBV19 and TRBJ2-7, is DGGITQSPKYLFRKEGQNVTLSCEQNLNHDAMYWYRQDPGQGLRLIYYSQIVNDFQKGDIAEGYSVSREKKESFPLTVTSAQKNPTAFYLCASSIRVSSEQYFGPGTRLTVT.

The J gene is TRBJ1-5, the V gene TRBV29-1; D not resolved. V was clipped by 6 bases and J by 2 bases, with 20 bases between them. The germline V gene has CDR1 SQVTM and CDR2 ANQGSEA. The CDR3 runs 16 residues. The CDR3 DNA reads as TGCAGCGTCCCAAAGGGAGGGAGCGGCCGCAATCAGCCCCAGCATTTT. Amino acid sequence: CSVPKGGSGRNQPQHF.

The chain uses TRBV29-1 and TRBJ1-1; no reliable D call. V shed 3 bases and J shed 8 bases, with 7 bases lying between them. Germline lookup yields CDR1 SQVTM and CDR2 ANQGSEA. The CDR3 covers 10 residues. Written as DNA, the CDR3 is TGCAGCGTTGAGGAGGGAGAAGCTTTCTTT. It is translated as CSVEEGEAFF.

The chain couples TRBV27 to TRBJ2-7; D gene ambiguous. CDR3 length equals 14 residues. The V gene's germline CDR1 is MNHEY and CDR2 SMNVEV (reference sequence). V was clipped by 3 bases and J by 4 bases, with 13 bases between them. The CDR3 sequence is CASSLKGRNYEQYF. CDR3 in DNA: TGTGCCAGCAGTTTGAAGGGCAGAAATTACGAGCAGTACTTC.

The chain carries TRBV2 and TRBJ2-3, with TRBD1 matching 8 bases. Germline lookup yields CDR1 SNHLY and CDR2 FYNNEI. This CDR3 comprises 15 residues. The J segment lost 4 bases and the V segment lost 10 bases, leaving 13 bases of the junction unmatched. The CDR3 nucleotides are TGTGCCAACGATCAGGGGGCGAGGCCCCCAGATACGCAGTATTTT. Amino acids: CANDQGARPPDTQYF. The variable domain in full, completed from reference TRBV2 and TRBJ2-3, reads EPEVTQTPSHQVTQMGQEVILRCVPISNHLYFYWYRQILGQKVEFLVSFYNNEISEKSEIFDDQFSVERPDGSNFTLKIRSTKLEDSAMYFCANDQGARPPDTQYFGPGTRLTVL.

V is TRBV28 and J is TRBJ1-2, with a possible D match to TRBD1 (6 bases). The CDR3 sequence is 14 residues long. The V gene lost 6 bases and the J gene lost 5 bases, with 16 bases spanning the gap. Germline CDR1 reads MDHEN; CDR2 reads SYDVKM. The CDR3 protein is CASSPRGGPYGYTF. The CDR3 bases are TGTGCCAGCAGCCCTAGGGGGGGTCCGTATGGCTACACCTTC.

The chain carries TRBV11-3 and TRBJ2-5, with D tentatively TRBD1 (5 bases). The CDR3 has 13 residues. Germline V gene lookup returns CDR1 SGHNT and CDR2 YENEEA. V was cut by 5 bases and J by 2 bases, with 9 bases left in between. The CDR3 nucleotides are TGTGCCAGCAGCGTCAGGGTTCAAGAGACCCAGTACTTC. Its translation: CASSVRVQETQYF. Complete variable domain (other parts from reference TRBV11-3 and TRBJ2-5): EAGVVQSPRYKIIEKKQPVAFWCNPISGHNTLYWYLQNLGQGPELLIRYENEEAVDDSQLPKDRFSAERLKGVDSTLKIQPAELGDSAVYLCASSVRVQETQYFGPGTRLLVL.

This clone was observed a handful of times. This chain uses TRBV28 with TRBJ2-1; no clear D gene. The CDR3 spans 14 residues. Trimming stripped 5 bases from V and 1 base from J, with 9 bases between. The germline V gene encodes CDR1 MDHEN and CDR2 SYDVKM. The CDR3 DNA reads as TGTGCCAGCAGTAACCTCGGTTCCTACAATGAGCAGTTCTTC. It translates to CASSNLGSYNEQFF.

The chain recombines TRBV30 with TRBJ1-4; tentative D call: TRBD1 (5 bases). The CDR3 totals 14 residues. Germline V CDR1 and CDR2: GTSNPN, SVGIG (reference sequence). Trimming pared 3 bases from V and 6 bases from J, leaving 14 bases between. CDR3 bases: TGTGCCTGGAGGGGGCAGGGATCAGATGAAAAACTGTTTTTT. Translation gives CAWRGQGSDEKLFF.

This chain joins TRBV15 and TRBJ2-7; TRBD1 is a possible D gene (5 bases). Trimming removed 0 bases from V and 5 bases from J, with 11 bases in between. The CDR3 covers 14 residues. Per the germline V gene, CDR1 is LNHNV and CDR2 is YYDKDF (reference sequence). CDR3 loop: CATSRDGGANEQYF. As DNA, the CDR3 is TGTGCCACCAGCAGAGATGGTGGGGCCAACGAGCAGTACTTC.

The sample holds one count of this clone. This CDR3 is also generated by other DNA sequences in the sample. V usage is TRBV20-1 and J usage is TRBJ1-2; D gene ambiguous. V shed 6 bases and J shed 2 bases, with 7 bases lying between them. The germline CDR1 and CDR2 sequences are DFQATT and SNEGSKA (reference sequence). The CDR3 runs 11 residues. The CDR3: CSATENYGYTF. The CDR3 DNA reads TGCAGTGCCACAGAGAACTATGGCTACACCTTC.

This clone was counted only a few times. The genes are TRBV6-5 and TRBJ1-2, with TRBD1 as a possible D gene (5 bases). Germline values: CDR1 MNHEY, CDR2 SVGAGI. The CDR3 sequence is 13 residues long. Trimming took off 4 bases at V and 5 bases at J, with 11 bases between the two ends. This CDR3 reads CASSSPWGYGYTF. The CDR3 DNA is TGTGCCAGCAGTTCCCCGTGGGGGTATGGCTACACCTTC.

The rearrangement links TRBV6-1 to TRBJ1-2; D unresolved. The CDR3 is 13 amino acids. Trimming pared 8 bases from V and 4 bases from J, leaving 14 bases between. CDR1 and CDR2 from the germline V gene are MNHNS and SASEGT. The CDR3 region is CASRPGSAYGYTF. The CDR3, as DNA: TGTGCCAGCCGGCCCGGGAGCGCCTATGGCTACACCTTC.

This clone has only one observation. V usage is TRBV29-1 and J usage is TRBJ1-2; 9 nucleotides agree with TRBD1. Trimming took 3 bases from V and 7 from J; bases not matched to a gene: 9. The CDR3 extends over 14 amino acids. Germline V gene sequence: CDR1 SQVTM, CDR2 ANQGSEA. The CDR3 DNA sequence: TGCAGCGTTGACGGGACAGGGAGTAACGGTGGCTACACCTTC. It codes for CSVDGTGSNGGYTF.

J is TRBJ2-7 and V is TRBV10-3; TRBD2 agrees at 13 bases. Germline V gene sequence: CDR1 ENHRY, CDR2 SYGVKD. CDR3 length equals 16 residues. Trimming removed 10 bases from V and 3 bases from J; junction bases left unmatched: 12. CDR3 sequence reads: CATRGLAGNYGYEQYF. CDR3 bases: TGTGCCACACGGGGACTAGCGGGAAACTATGGCTACGAGCAGTACTTC.

This chain joins TRBV10-1 and TRBJ2-7; 12 bases are a match to TRBD2. The germline V gene encodes CDR1 WNHNN and CDR2 SYGVQD (reference sequence). The CDR3 spans 15 residues. V was clipped by 1 base and J by 10 bases; unmatched bases: 8. As DNA, the CDR3 is TGCGCCAGCAGTGAGTGGCCTAGCGGGAGGGCCGGTCAGTACTTC. It is translated as CASSEWPSGRAGQYF.

The V gene is TRBV11-3, the J gene TRBJ2-7; perhaps TRBD1 as D (6 bases). Germline loops: CDR1 SGHNT, CDR2 YENEEA. Trimming shortened V by 5 bases and J by 0 bases, and 11 bases separated the two germline ends. The CDR3 sequence is 14 residues long. CDR3 amino acids: CASSPGQSSYEQYF. The DNA of the CDR3 is TGTGCCAGCAGCCCCGGACAGTCCTCCTACGAGCAGTACTTC.

The rearrangement uses TRBV27 and TRBJ2-3; TRBD2 agrees at 15 bases. J was trimmed by 0 bases and V by 5 bases; bases with no gene match: 3. The length of the CDR3 is 17 residues. CDR1 and CDR2 from the germline V gene are MNHEY and SMNVEV (reference sequence). The CDR3 DNA is TGTGCCAGCAGTAGGACTAGCGGGAGGGGAAGCACAGATACGCAGTATTTT. Translated: CASSRTSGRGSTDTQYF.

This clone was observed a few times. The CDR3, as DNA: TGTGCCAGCAGATCCGGAAACTATGGCTACACCTTC. Encoded protein: CASRSGNYGYTF. The V gene is TRBV28, the J gene TRBJ1-2; D call uncertain. This CDR3 comprises 12 residues. V shed 6 bases and J shed 2 bases, with 7 bases lying between them. The germline gives CDR1 MDHEN, CDR2 SYDVKM.

The gene calls are TRBV28 and TRBJ1-2; no clear D gene. The CDR3 consists of 12 residues. Looked up from germline, CDR1 is MDHEN and CDR2 is SYDVKM. The V gene lost 3 bases and the J gene lost 3 bases, with 5 bases spanning the gap. The CDR3 loop reads CASSFLYYGYTF. CDR3 coding DNA: TGTGCCAGCAGTTTCCTCTACTATGGCTACACCTTC.

This chain links TRBV9 with TRBJ2-1, with D possibly being TRBD2 (6 bases). CDR1 and CDR2 (germline): SGDLS, YYNGEE. The CDR3 runs to 17 residues. V lost 3 bases to trimming and J lost 4 bases, with 20 bases between them. CDR3 nucleotide sequence: TGTGCCAGCAGCGAGACCCTATGGGGGAGGATGTACAATGAGCAGTTCTTC. Translated, it gives CASSETLWGRMYNEQFF.

J is TRBJ1-2 and V is TRBV7-3; no clear D gene. V shed 5 bases and J shed 0 bases, with 7 bases lying between them. The CDR3 length is 13 residues. Germline CDR1 SGHTA, CDR2 FQGTGA. As DNA, the CDR3 is TGTGCCAGCAGCCTAAGTCCTAACTATGGCTACACCTTC. Translating it yields CASSLSPNYGYTF.

This chain uses TRBV9 with TRBJ2-1; 12 bases match TRBD2. The CDR3 is made up of 15 amino acids. Germline V lookup: CDR1 SGDLS, CDR2 YYNGEE. V gave up 3 bases and J gave up 2 bases; unmatched junction bases: 0. CDR3 in DNA: TGTGCCAGCAGCGCTAGCGGGAGGGCCTACAATGAGCAGTTCTTC. As protein: CASSASGRAYNEQFF.

The rearrangement links TRBV4-1 to TRBJ1-1; D is unresolved. This CDR3 is 15 amino acids long. Germline CDR1 MGHRA, CDR2 YSYEKL. The V gene lost 1 base and the J gene lost 0 bases, with 9 bases spanning the gap. The CDR3 loop is CASSQVGLMNTEAFF. CDR3 sequence (DNA): TGCGCCAGCAGCCAAGTAGGACTGATGAACACTGAAGCTTTCTTT.

The J gene is TRBJ2-3, the V gene TRBV4-1; the D gene could be TRBD1 or TRBD2 (5 bases each). Germline CDR1 and CDR2: MGHRA and YSYEKL. This CDR3 is 14 amino acids long. Trimming shortened V by 2 bases and J by 1 base, and 7 bases separated the two germline ends. The CDR3 DNA reads TGCGCCAGCAGCCAACCGGGACGCACAGATACGCAGTATTTT. Protein: CASSQPGRTDTQYF.

This chain joins TRBV5-1 and TRBJ2-3; no clear D gene. Trimming cost V 3 bases and J 0 bases, with 8 bases left between them. In germline, CDR1 is SGHRS, CDR2 YFSETQ. This CDR3 is built from 14 residues. CDR3: CASSSGPSTDTQYF. The CDR3 region has the DNA TGCGCCAGCAGCTCGGGCCCTAGCACAGATACGCAGTATTTT.

The DNA for the CDR3 is TGCAGCGTCCCCACGGGTGCGGGAGGCTCCTACAATGAGCAGTTCTTC. Its translation: CSVPTGAGGSYNEQFF. The chain combines TRBV29-1 with TRBJ2-1; 8 bases are shared with TRBD2. J gave up 0 bases and V 6 bases, and 10 bases lay outside the gene matches. The CDR3 is 16 amino acids. Per the germline V gene, CDR1 is SQVTM and CDR2 is ANQGSEA.

The gene calls are TRBV6-5 and TRBJ2-5; 7 bases agree with TRBD2. V shed 10 bases, J shed 5 bases, and the junction held 7 bases outside the gene matches. The CDR3 loop spans 12 amino acids. Germline V gives CDR1 MNHEY, CDR2 SVGAGI. CDR3 sequence (DNA): TGTGCCACCAAGCGGGGAGGGGAGACCCAGTACTTC. Amino acid sequence: CATKRGGETQYF.

The chain employs TRBV9 and TRBJ2-7, with 7 bases aligning to TRBD1. Unmatched junction bases numbered 5, after V lost 4 bases and J lost 1 base. Germline CDR1 SGDLS, CDR2 YYNGEE. This CDR3 has 14 amino acids. CDR3 in amino acids: CASSLGQFSYEQYF. CDR3 coding DNA: TGTGCCAGCAGCCTGGGACAGTTTTCCTACGAGCAGTACTTC.

This chain links TRBV19 with TRBJ2-1; 8 bases are a match to TRBD2. V lost 5 bases to trimming and J lost 13 bases; unmatched junction nucleotides: 10. This CDR3 comprises 13 residues. In germline, CDR1 is LNHDA, CDR2 SQIVND (reference sequence). CDR3 DNA sequence: TGTGCCAGTAGTTCCGGACTAGCCCGAGACCAGTTCTTC. Translated, it gives CASSSGLARDQFF.

The genes are TRBV7-8 and TRBJ1-5; D is uncertain. CDR1 is SGHVS and CDR2 is FQNEAQ in the germline V gene. CDR3 length: 13 residues. V was shortened by 2 bases and J by 12 bases, with 14 bases between the two germline ends. CDR3 sequence reads: CASSLFPREGQHF. CDR3 coding DNA: TGTGCCAGCAGCTTATTCCCCCGGGAGGGCCAGCATTTT. The full variable domain, completed using reference TRBV7-8 and TRBJ1-5, is GAGVSQSPRYKVAKRGQDVALRCDPISGHVSLFWYQQALGQGPEFLTYFQNEAQLDKSGLPSDRFFAERPEGSVSTLKIQRTQQEDSAVYLCASSLFPREGQHFGDGTRLSIL.